The sequence of this T cell receptor beta chain was determined in a study of blood T cells in healthy people across ages. Overall study findings and caveats: The recorded TCR beta diversity per million T cells decreased in a roughly linear manner with age.

Primers used in a second PCR of roughly 6 to 12 cycles were a sample-barcoded 5' primer and a J-beta primer mix. Every single cDNA molecule received a tag from a template-switch adaptor with 12 random nucleotides. TCRdb ran MiXCR on the 5' RACE reads and lists one entry per CDR3 protein. The table lists about 1.4 million distinct CDR3 sequences, almost 60% of them singletons, with 5% to 7% in the top ten. Notes on this clonotype: Its antigen is unknown.

Trimming took 5 bases from V and 5 from J; bases not matched to a gene: 1. The length of the CDR3 is 12 residues. CDR1 and CDR2 from the germline V gene are ENHRY and SYGVKD. This sequence originates from a man between 18 and 35 years old in good health. The sequenced sample was blood. The chain joins TRBV10-3 to TRBJ2-3; 7 nucleotides align to TRBD2. CDR3 nucleotide sequence: TGTGCCATCAGTCCGGGAGGAGATACGCAGTATTTT. It specifies CAISPGGDTQYF.